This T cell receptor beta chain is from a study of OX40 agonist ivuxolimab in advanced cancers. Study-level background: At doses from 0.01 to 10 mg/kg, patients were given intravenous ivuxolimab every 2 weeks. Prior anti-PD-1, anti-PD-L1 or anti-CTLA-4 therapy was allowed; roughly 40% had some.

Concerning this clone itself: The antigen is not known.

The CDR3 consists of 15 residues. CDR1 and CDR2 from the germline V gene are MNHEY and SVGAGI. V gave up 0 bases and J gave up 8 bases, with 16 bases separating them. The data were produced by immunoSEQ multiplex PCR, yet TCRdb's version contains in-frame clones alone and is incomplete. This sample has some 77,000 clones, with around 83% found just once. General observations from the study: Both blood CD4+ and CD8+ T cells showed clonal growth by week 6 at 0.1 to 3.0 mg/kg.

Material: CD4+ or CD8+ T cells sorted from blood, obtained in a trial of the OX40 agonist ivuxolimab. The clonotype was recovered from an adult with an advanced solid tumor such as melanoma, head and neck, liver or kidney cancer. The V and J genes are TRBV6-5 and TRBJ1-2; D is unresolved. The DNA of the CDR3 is TGTGCCAGCAGTTACTCGTCGGGCCAGAGAAGAGGCTACACCTTC. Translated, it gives CASSYSSGQRRGYTF.